The rows below give T cell receptor beta chains drawn from one sample of a study of beta chain features in type 1 diabetes. Only in-frame clones appear in the TCRdb table, and some are missing; sequencing was by immunoSEQ multiplex PCR. The data contain under 950,000 clones, under 20% of them singletons. The sequencing sample was made of naive CD4+ T cells from blood. The receptors were gathered from a woman under 30 in good health. The CDR3 runs from the conserved cysteine through the conserved F or W. A D gene is named only where the DNA matches it firmly. The size field is filled for only some rows; it gives once, few, many or a size class.

V gene	J gene	D gene	clone size	CDR3 protein	CDR3 DNA
TRBV7-6	TRBJ2-3	TRBD2	-	CASSLAGTSGYTDTQYF	TGTGCCAGCAGCTTAGCCGGGACTAGCGGGTACACAGATACGCAGTATTTT
TRBV15	TRBJ2-4	TRBD2	-	CATSRVSREGLAKNIQYF	TGTGCCACCAGCAGAGTTTCGCGGGAGGGCCTCGCCAAAAACATTCAGTACTTC
TRBV28	TRBJ1-5	-	-	CASSLGRASNQPQHF	TGTGCCAGCAGTTTGGGTAGGGCGAGCAATCAGCCCCAGCATTTT
TRBV2	TRBJ1-5	-	few	CASRRYREYSNQPQHF	TGTGCCAGCAGGAGGTACAGGGAATATAGCAATCAGCCCCAGCATTTT
TRBV18	TRBJ2-5	-	-	CASSPRLGSPQGETQYF	TGTGCCAGCTCACCAAGACTGGGATCCCCCCAGGGAGAGACCCAGTACTTC
TRBV2	TRBJ1-1	-	few	CASSDMWAGTEAFF	TGTGCCAGCAGCGACATGTGGGCAGGAACTGAAGCTTTCTTT
TRBV2	TRBJ2-5	-	few	CASRGTLQQYF	TGTGCCAGCAGGGGGACCCTACAACAGTACTTC
TRBV6-5	TRBJ2-7	-	-	CASSPRAGREQYF	TGTGCCAGCAGTCCCAGGGCAGGGCGCGAGCAGTACTTC
TRBV6-1	TRBJ2-7	-	-	CASSDRGPYEQYF	TGTGCCAGCAGTGATCGGGGCCCCTACGAGCAGTACTTC
TRBV15	TRBJ1-5	TRBD1	-	CATSRQPGQGSNNQPQHF	TGTGCCACCAGCAGACAACCGGGACAGGGTTCTAACAATCAGCCCCAGCATTTT
TRBV28	TRBJ2-2	TRBD2	few	CASSDAGLGETGGELFF	TGTGCCAGCAGCGATGCTGGACTAGGGGAGACCGGCGGGGAGCTGTTTTTT
TRBV10-3	TRBJ2-5	-	-	CATGLGGNQETQYF	TGTGCCACCGGCCTGGGCGGGAATCAAGAGACCCAGTACTTC
TRBV6-1	TRBJ2-5	TRBD2	-	CASETSGRETQYF	TGTGCCAGCGAAACTAGCGGGAGGGAGACCCAGTACTTC
TRBV6-4	TRBJ1-5	-	-	CASSDCPPRRGGDQPQHF	TGTGCCAGCAGTGACTGCCCGCCCCGCAGGGGAGGAGATCAGCCCCAGCATTTT
TRBV5-4	TRBJ2-1	-	-	CASSSEGHSSYNEQFF	TGTGCCAGCAGCTCGGAGGGACACAGCTCCTACAATGAGCAGTTCTTC
TRBV18	TRBJ2-4	TRBD2	few	CASSPGGGIAKNIQYF	TGTGCCAGCTCACCAGGCGGGGGGATAGCCAAAAACATTCAGTACTTC
TRBV7-2	TRBJ2-3	-	few	CASSPSSRATDTQYF	TGTGCCAGCAGCCCCTCCAGCCGGGCCACAGATACGCAGTATTTT
TRBV7-9	TRBJ2-5	-	-	CASSQTGQETQYF	TGTGCCAGCAGCCAGACGGGGCAAGAGACCCAGTACTTC
TRBV5-4	TRBJ2-2	TRBD2	few	CASSGTSWAGTGELFF	TGTGCCAGCAGCGGGACTAGTTGGGCGGGCACCGGGGAGCTGTTTTTT
TRBV6-6	TRBJ2-1	-	-	CASSYSLAEQFF	TGTGCCAGCAGTTACTCCCTAGCTGAGCAGTTCTTC
TRBV15	TRBJ2-7	TRBD1	few	CATSRDRDRSYEQYF	TGTGCCACCAGCAGAGACCGGGACAGATCCTACGAGCAGTACTTC
TRBV6-5	TRBJ2-1	-	few	CASSSTGGLFNEQFF	TGTGCCAGCAGTTCTACCGGGGGACTCTTCAATGAGCAGTTCTTC
TRBV7-2	TRBJ1-2	-	-	CASSLANGAGYTF	TGTGCCAGCAGCTTAGCTAACGGGGCAGGCTACACCTTC
TRBV7-2	TRBJ2-5	-	few	CASSLPRGSAQETQYF	TGTGCCAGCAGCCTCCCTCGTGGTAGCGCCCAAGAGACCCAGTACTTC
TRBV5-1	TRBJ1-1	TRBD1	-	CASSLRQGEISEAFF	TGCGCCAGCAGCTTACGACAGGGAGAGATCAGTGAAGCTTTCTTT